This T cell receptor beta chain was profiled in a study of Graves' ophthalmopathy and Graves' hyperthyroidism (dated by TCRdb to about 2018). General notes on the study: A patient counted as having stable hyperthyroidism if there was no progression to ophthalmopathy within 18 months of follow-up. In total, 135 blood samples were TCR-sequenced: approximately 42 ophthalmopathy, approximately 75 hyperthyroidism and approximately 17 hyperthyroidism-to-ophthalmopathy patients. To explore V-J signatures that distinguish ophthalmopathy from hyperthyroidism, a discovery set of 100 patients was enrolled, made up of 43 with ophthalmopathy and roughly 55 with stable hyperthyroidism. To tell Graves' ophthalmopathy apart from Graves' hyperthyroidism, and to predict which patients would progress to ophthalmopathy, the study relied on TCR beta repertoire signatures. In over 5 hyperthyroidism patients, the T-cell repertoire of thyroid tissue was compared with the T-cell repertoire of blood. Following sample collection, hyperthyroidism patients were given methimazole at a starting dose of 30 mg daily, and ophthalmopathy patients were given high-dose intravenous methylprednisolone. For independent validation, a separate cohort was made up of 18 hyperthyroidism patients plus 17 patients who later progressed from hyperthyroidism to ophthalmopathy. The research as a whole found: In validation, the model predicted ophthalmopathy progression with 70.59% sensitivity and around 72% specificity; roughly 12 predicted patients were CT-confirmed with GO in a median of approximately six months. Most expanded thyroid clonotypes with a frequency above 0.001 also appeared in blood, which suggests that blood repertoires may reflect the immune response in the thyroid. No statistical method was used to set the sample size in advance, and the investigators knew which group each participant was assigned to. Ophthalmopathy was separated from stable hyperthyroidism by the 13-signature model with roughly 88% sensitivity and 81% to 84% specificity in cross-validation and with 80%/75% in the test set.

Hyperthyroidism patients were newly diagnosed, with disease duration under 2 months, and aged 18 to 65 years. Patients were excluded if they had other autoimmune diseases, uncontrolled infections, pregnancy or lactation. Diagnosis was based on clinical symptoms, serum thyroxine, TRAb, thyroid ultrasound and orbital computed tomography. Total RNA was extracted using Trizol reagent, and RNA quality was checked on an Agilent 2100 Bioanalyzer. TCR beta CDR3 regions were amplified from RNA transcripts for repertoire sequencing. The first round was an RT-PCR using HTBI primers with the Qiagen OneStep RT-PCR kit, and this first round was followed by a second-round multiplex PCR, then size selection and purification. Sequencing of the libraries was carried out on an Illumina HiSeq2000 in paired-end mode with 100 bp reads. Per the original workflow: SOAPnuke was used for read processing, and reads with adapters, uncalled bases, a mean Phred below 15, or no exact constant-primer or identifier match were discarded. COPE v1.2.5 was used to merge high-quality paired reads. Each unique nucleotide sequence was defined as a clonotype, and clonotypes were aligned to IMGT TRB V, D and J references with MiTCR v1.1. The analysis was limited to V-J combinations with a frequency above 0.0001, which together covered roughly 99% of the repertoires. A TCR clonal expansion and chaos score per V-J combination was defined as the ratio of F50 clonal expansion to chaos observed in the TCRdist matrix. Welch's t-statistics and random forest were used to reduce features to about 13 V-J combinations, which were fed into a naive Bayes classifier. The Morisita-Horn index was used to measure how similar the thyroid and blood repertoires were. TCRdb applied fastp at Q25 and MiXCR to the public reads, then kept only in-frame beta chains. Duplicate CDR3 protein sequences are folded into a single record with the most common DNA and genes. The V and J calls follow TCRdb's processing rather than the paper's. The sample table records about 1.1 million distinct CDR3 sequences; about 40% of these occur just once. Clones ranked in the top ten supply 11% of the sample.

This clonotype was recorded many times. Its recognized antigen is unknown. No quality values exist for individual bases; no much larger clone is one base distant. Including cysteine and phenylalanine, the CDR3 has 14 amino acids. The sequence is cut down to CDR3 DNA, 42 bases in frame from base 1. V loses 0 bases, J loses 3 bases, and the germline ends lie 9 bases apart. Reading the germline V gene gives CDR1 ENHRY and CDR2 SYGVKD. The receptor chain draws on TRBV10-3 and TRBJ2-7; the D gene is unclear. This sequence was found in an adult man with Graves' hyperthyroidism. Sample: peripheral blood or thyroid tissue (not recorded which). CDR3 loop: CAISESSANYEQYF. The DNA sequence is given as TGTGCCATCAGTGAGTCAAGCGCGAACTACGAGCAGTACTTC.